These 27 T cell receptor beta chains came from one sample sequenced in a study of OX40 agonist ivuxolimab in advanced cancers. TCRdb keeps only in-frame clones here, not all; method: immunoSEQ multiplex PCR. The data show 75,000 to 95,000 clones, with about four fifths seen just once and around 0.49% held by the top ten. Sample: CD4+ or CD8+ T cells sorted from blood, taken in a trial of the OX40 agonist ivuxolimab. The receptors originated from an adult with an advanced solid tumor such as melanoma, head and neck, liver or kidney cancer.

Only one count was recorded for this clone. The genes are TRBV28 and TRBJ1-2; TRBD1 might be the D (6 bases). V was shortened by 6 bases and J by 4 bases, with 12 bases between the two germline ends. CDR3 length: 13 residues. CDR1 and CDR2 from the germline V gene are MDHEN and SYDVKM. CDR3 amino acids: CASRLGGPYGYTF. CDR3 bases: TGTGCCAGCAGGCTAGGGGGTCCCTATGGCTACACCTTC.

In DNA, the CDR3 is TGCGCCAGCAGTGCGAGGGAGACCCAGTACTTC. Amino acid sequence: CASSARETQYF. The chain uses TRBV5-1 and TRBJ2-5; D is ambiguous. Trimming removed 5 bases at V and 5 bases at J, with 7 bases between. The CDR3 extends over 11 amino acids. CDR1 and CDR2 from the germline V gene are SGHRS and YFSETQ.

This sequence joins TRBV18 and TRBJ2-1, with TRBD2 identical over 8 bases. J was trimmed by 9 bases and V by 0 bases; bases with no gene match: 10. Germline V lookup: CDR1 KGHSH, CDR2 LQKENI. The CDR3 is 16 amino acids. CDR3 loop: CASSPPSVGGAGEQFF. CDR3 coding DNA: TGTGCCAGCTCACCACCCAGCGTCGGGGGGGCCGGTGAGCAGTTCTTC.

The chain uses TRBV11-2 and TRBJ1-1; D remains ambiguous. This CDR3 region has 13 residues. Germline CDR1 is SGHAT and CDR2 is FQNNGV. Trimming stripped 1 base from V and 2 bases from J, with 5 bases between. CDR3 region: CASSLVFNTEAFF. For the CDR3, the DNA is TGTGCCAGCAGCTTAGTATTCAACACTGAAGCTTTCTTT.

V is TRBV4-1 and J is TRBJ1-2; 12 positions agree with TRBD1. The CDR3 is 19 amino acids. Germline values: CDR1 MGHRA, CDR2 YSYEKL. The V gene end was trimmed by 0 bases and the J gene end by 0 bases; junction bases not matched to a gene: 8. CDR3 sequence: CASSQDNSGTGGSNYGYTF. CDR3 bases: TGCGCCAGCAGCCAAGATAACTCCGGGACAGGGGGCTCTAACTATGGCTACACCTTC.

The chain employs TRBV5-1 and TRBJ1-1; perhaps TRBD1 as D (5 bases). The V end was cut by 4 bases, the J end by 4 bases, with 14 bases between. This CDR3 has 14 residues. CDR1 and CDR2 from the germline V gene are SGHRS and YFSETQ. DNA of the CDR3: TGCGCCAGCAGCACAGCCGGGGCAGCCACTGAAGCTTTCTTT. Its protein product is CASSTAGAATEAFF. Supplemented by reference TRBV5-1 and TRBJ1-1, the full variable domain reads KAGVTQTPRYLIKTRGQQVTLSCSPISGHRSVSWYQQTPGQGLQFLFEYFSETQRNKGNFPGRFSGRQFSNSRSEMNVSTLELGDSALYLCASSTAGAATEAFFGQGTRLTVV.

For the CDR3, the DNA is TGTGCCAGCTCACCGGGGGCATCTGGAAACACCATATATTTT. It translates to CASSPGASGNTIYF. The rearrangement uses TRBV18 and TRBJ1-3; D is perhaps TRBD1 (6 bases). V gave up 3 bases and J gave up 1 base, with 7 bases separating them. The CDR3 loop spans 14 amino acids. Germline CDR1 reads KGHSH; CDR2 reads LQKENI. Full variable domain (remainder filled in from reference TRBV18 and TRBJ1-3): NAGVMQNPRHLVRRRGQEARLRCSPMKGHSHVYWYRQLPEEGLKFMVYLQKENIIDESGMPKERFSAEFPKEGPSILRIQQVVRGDSAAYFCASSPGASGNTIYFGEGSWLTVV.

The table lists this clone with a few counts. For the CDR3, the DNA is TGTGCCAGCAGTGGTAGGGGGGCCGGGGGAAGTGAGCAGTTCTTC. This encodes CASSGRGAGGSEQFF. The V and J genes are TRBV2 and TRBJ2-1; D might be TRBD1 or TRBD2, each matching 6 bases. In germline, CDR1 is SNHLY, CDR2 FYNNEI. V shed 4 bases and J shed 9 bases, with 19 bases lying between them. CDR3 length equals 15 residues.

CDR3 region: CASSLRLGQGVGQETQYF. The CDR3 coding sequence is TGTGCCAGCAGTTTACGACTCGGACAGGGAGTAGGGCAAGAGACCCAGTACTTC. This chain uses TRBV28 with TRBJ2-5; TRBD1 matches 8 bases. CDR1 is MDHEN, CDR2 SYDVKM, per germline. With V trimmed by 2 bases and J by 2 bases, 13 bases remained unmatched. The length of the CDR3 is 18 residues.

The chain couples TRBV30 to TRBJ1-1; the D gene is possibly TRBD1 (6 bases). V was trimmed by 1 base and J by 5 bases, leaving 11 bases between them. Germline CDR1 and CDR2: GTSNPN and SVGIG (reference sequence). This CDR3 comprises 13 residues. CDR3 bases: TGTGCCTGGAGTGCCCCAGGGGCTACTGAAGCTTTCTTT. It codes for CAWSAPGATEAFF.

The CDR3 here is CASSPGTSGGAPQETQYF. Here the CDR3 DNA reads TGCGCCAGCAGCCCGGGGACTAGCGGGGGGGCCCCCCAAGAGACCCAGTACTTC. This rearrangement joins TRBV5-1 to TRBJ2-5; 16 nucleotides match TRBD2. The CDR3 extends over 18 amino acids. Unmatched junction bases numbered 7, after V lost 4 bases and J lost 1 base. CDR1 and CDR2 (germline): SGHRS, YFSETQ.

This chain links TRBV11-1 with TRBJ2-3; no definite D call. Trimming removed 0 bases at V and 5 bases at J, with 6 bases between. The CDR3 spans 13 residues. Germline assignment: CDR1 SGHAT and CDR2 FQDESV (reference sequence). In nucleotides, the CDR3 is TGTGCCAGCAGCTTAGCGCCAAGAGATACGCAGTATTTT. This codes for CASSLAPRDTQYF.

This clone was detected once. The J gene is TRBJ1-1, the V gene TRBV27; maybe TRBD1 (6 bases). With 3 bases removed from V and 0 bases from J, the gap between germline ends came to 14 bases. This CDR3 is 16 amino acids long. The V gene's germline CDR1 is MNHEY and CDR2 SMNVEV (reference sequence). The CDR3 DNA is TGTGCCAGCAGTTTTCGGTACGGACAGATGAACACTGAAGCTTTCTTT. This translates into CASSFRYGQMNTEAFF.

The chain uses TRBV7-6 and TRBJ1-1; possibly TRBD1 for D (6 bases). The CDR3 contains 15 residues. The germline V and J ends were trimmed by 1 base and 6 bases, with 15 bases remaining between them. Germline assignment: CDR1 SGHVS and CDR2 FNYEAQ. The CDR3 reads CASSLEGGLLSEAFF. CDR3 in DNA: TGTGCCAGCAGCTTAGAGGGGGGGCTCTTATCTGAAGCTTTCTTT. The full variable domain, with the rest looked up from reference TRBV7-6 and TRBJ1-1, is GAGVSQSPRYKVTKRGQDVALRCDPISGHVSLYWYRQALGQGPEFLTYFNYEAQQDKSGLPNDRFSAERPEGSISTLTIQRTEQRDSAMYRCASSLEGGLLSEAFFGQGTRLTVV.

This clone was recorded a few times. The chain carries TRBV28 and TRBJ2-1; D not certain. In germline, CDR1 is MDHEN, CDR2 SYDVKM. The V gene lost 5 bases and the J gene lost 9 bases, with 8 bases spanning the gap. The CDR3 sequence is 11 residues long. The CDR3 DNA reads as TGTGCCAGCAGTGTCAATCTTGAGCAGTTCTTC. Translation gives CASSVNLEQFF. The full variable domain, with the rest looked up from reference TRBV28 and TRBJ2-1, is DVKVTQSSRYLVKRTGEKVFLECVQDMDHENMFWYRQDPGLGLRLIYFSYDVKMKEKGDIPEGYSVSREKKERFSLILESASTNQTSMYLCASSVNLEQFFGPGTRLTVL.

This chain uses TRBV11-2 with TRBJ2-7; maybe TRBD1 (6 bases). There are 14 residues in the CDR3. Germline V gene lookup returns CDR1 SGHAT and CDR2 FQNNGV. V shed 5 bases and J shed 2 bases, with 13 bases lying between them. The CDR3 reads CASSRGQFTYEQYF. The CDR3, as DNA: TGTGCCAGCAGCCGCGGACAGTTTACCTACGAGCAGTACTTC.

The chain uses TRBV2 and TRBJ2-3; possible D gene TRBD2, 5 bases. Germline V gene data show CDR1 as SNHLY and CDR2 as FYNNEI. Trimming pared 6 bases from V and 0 bases from J, leaving 19 bases between. This CDR3 is 17 amino acids long. This chain's CDR3 is CASRATLAETSTDTQYF. In DNA form, the CDR3 reads TGTGCCAGCAGGGCGACCCTAGCAGAGACTAGCACAGATACGCAGTATTTT.

The V gene is TRBV29-1, the J gene TRBJ2-1, with 8 bases fitting TRBD1. The CDR3 runs 14 residues. J lost 1 base, V lost 8 bases, and 7 bases had no gene match. Germline V gives CDR1 SQVTM, CDR2 ANQGSEA. The CDR3 nucleotides are TGCAGCATCCGGGACAGGCCTTCCTACAATGAGCAGTTCTTC. Residues: CSIRDRPSYNEQFF.

The chain links TRBV10-3 to TRBJ2-1; tentatively, D is TRBD2 (7 bases). The V end was cut by 5 bases, the J end by 3 bases, with 14 bases between. This CDR3 comprises 15 residues. Germline CDR1 is ENHRY and CDR2 is SYGVKD. The CDR3 DNA is TGTGCCATCAGTATGCGGGGGCCCGACTACAATGAGCAGTTCTTC. Amino acid sequence: CAISMRGPDYNEQFF.

The V gene is TRBV6-1, the J gene TRBJ2-1; 11 bases line up with TRBD1. The CDR3 is 14 amino acids. Germline-derived CDR1 and CDR2 are MNHNS and SASEGT. With V trimmed by 3 bases and J by 13 bases, 8 bases remained unmatched. The CDR3 loop is CASSDGQGAFTQFF. CDR3 coding DNA: TGTGCCAGCAGTGACGGACAGGGGGCATTTACACAGTTCTTC.

The chain combines TRBV19 with TRBJ1-3; D unclear. This CDR3 has 15 amino acids. Germline V lookup: CDR1 LNHDA, CDR2 SQIVND (reference sequence). V lost 5 bases and J lost 0, with 11 bases in between. DNA of the CDR3: TGTGCCAGTAGTTACGGGGAAGTCTCTGGAAACACCATATATTTT. This gives the protein CASSYGEVSGNTIYF.

The J gene is TRBJ1-1, the V gene TRBV27; weak D call: TRBD1 (6 bases). The CDR3 has 16 amino acids. V was shortened by 3 bases and J by 2 bases, with 16 bases between the two germline ends. Germline V gene data show CDR1 as MNHEY and CDR2 as SMNVEV (reference sequence). The CDR3 sequence is CASSFHAGGVNTEAFF. The CDR3, as DNA: TGTGCCAGCAGTTTTCATGCGGGGGGCGTAAACACTGAAGCTTTCTTT.

J is TRBJ2-7 and V is TRBV7-3; no clear D gene. V was cut by 0 bases and J by 6 bases, with 9 bases left in between. CDR3 length equals 13 residues. Germline V gives CDR1 SGHTA, CDR2 FQGTGA. CDR3 sequence (DNA): TGTGCCAGCAGCTTAACGCAACAGTCCGAGCAGTACTTC. As protein: CASSLTQQSEQYF.

The chain is built from TRBV7-2 and TRBJ2-3; D may be TRBD1 (6 bases). CDR3 size: 12 residues. The V gene's germline CDR1 is SGHTA and CDR2 FQGNSA. The V and J ends lost 5 bases and 4 bases respectively, with 7 bases between them. The chain's CDR3 is CASSEGADTQYF. The CDR3 DNA sequence: TGTGCCAGCAGCGAGGGGGCAGATACGCAGTATTTT. The full variable domain, its missing parts supplied by reference TRBV7-2 and TRBJ2-3, is GAGVSQSPSNKVTEKGKDVELRCDPISGHTALYWYRQSLGQGLEFLIYFQGNSAPDKSGLPSDRFSAERTGGSVSTLTIQRTQQEDSAVYLCASSEGADTQYFGPGTRLTVL.

Regarding this clone: One end of the junction does not line up with germline, which may come from a read error. Other nucleotide sequences from this sample produce the same CDR3. The chain recombines TRBV27 with TRBJ2-5; D is uncertain. Germline V gene sequence: CDR1 MNHEY, CDR2 SMNVEV (reference sequence). The CDR3 is 13 amino acids. CDR3 amino acids: CASSLTPWQTQYF. The CDR3 DNA is TGCGCCAGCAGTTTAACCCCGTGGCAGACCCAGTACTTC.

The count of this clone is one. This rearrangement joins TRBV6-6 to TRBJ2-5, with unresolved D. The CDR3 has 15 residues. Germline CDR1 and CDR2: MNHNY and SVGAGI (reference sequence). V lost 6 bases and J 2 bases, leaving 16 bases between the germline ends. The CDR3, as DNA: TGTGCCAGCAGAGACGGATTGGGATCGCAAGAGACCCAGTACTTC. Translating it yields CASRDGLGSQETQYF.

The chain recombines TRBV9 with TRBJ2-1, with 9 bases identical to TRBD1. CDR3 size: 14 residues. Trimming took 4 bases from V and 5 from J; bases not matched to a gene: 4. Germline V gives CDR1 SGDLS, CDR2 YYNGEE. The CDR3 protein is CASSQRTGDNEQFF. CDR3 bases: TGTGCCAGCAGCCAACGGACAGGGGACAATGAGCAGTTCTTC. Variable domain in full (rest from reference TRBV9 and TRBJ2-1): DSGVTQTPKHLITATGQRVTLRCSPRSGDLSVYWYQQSLDQGLQFLIQYYNGEERAKGNILERFSAQQFPDLHSELNLSSLELGDSALYFCASSQRTGDNEQFFGPGTRLTVL.